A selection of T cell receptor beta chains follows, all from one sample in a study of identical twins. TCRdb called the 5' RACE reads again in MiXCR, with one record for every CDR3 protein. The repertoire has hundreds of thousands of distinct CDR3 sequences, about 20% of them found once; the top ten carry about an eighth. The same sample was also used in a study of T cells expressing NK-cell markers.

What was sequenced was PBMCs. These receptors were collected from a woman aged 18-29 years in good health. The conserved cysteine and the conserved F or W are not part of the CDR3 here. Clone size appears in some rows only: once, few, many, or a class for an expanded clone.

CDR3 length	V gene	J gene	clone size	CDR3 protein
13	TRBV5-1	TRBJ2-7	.	ASSYLVGFSYEQY
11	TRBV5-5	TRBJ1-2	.	ASSVAPAEGYT
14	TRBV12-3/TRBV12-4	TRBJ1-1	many	ASRPTTGAGNTEAF
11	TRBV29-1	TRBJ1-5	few	SVGTGTNQPQH
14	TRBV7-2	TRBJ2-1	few	ASSFTGTAGANEQF
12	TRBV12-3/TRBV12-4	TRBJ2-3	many	ASSFLRLADTQY
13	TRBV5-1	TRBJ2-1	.	ASSLDGRSGNEQF
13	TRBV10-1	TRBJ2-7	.	ASSDQDRGPYEQY
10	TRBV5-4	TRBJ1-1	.	AISPGLSVAF
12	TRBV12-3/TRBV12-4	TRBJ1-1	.	ASSLGTTRSEAF
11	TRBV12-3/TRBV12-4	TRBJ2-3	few	ASRALWPDTQY
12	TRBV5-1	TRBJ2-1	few	ASSLGGLSNQQF
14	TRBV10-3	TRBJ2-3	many	AISESWGRGTDTQY
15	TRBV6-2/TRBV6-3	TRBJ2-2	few	ASSYQSAGRNTGELF
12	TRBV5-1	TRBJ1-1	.	ASSWGVRGTEAF
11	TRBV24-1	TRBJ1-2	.	ATSKGQYYGYT
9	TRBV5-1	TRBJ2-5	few	ASSYTETQY
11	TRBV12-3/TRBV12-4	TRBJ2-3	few	ASSIYGTDTQY
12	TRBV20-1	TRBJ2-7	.	SASRDAFTYEQY
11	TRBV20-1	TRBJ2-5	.	SARPGQQETQY